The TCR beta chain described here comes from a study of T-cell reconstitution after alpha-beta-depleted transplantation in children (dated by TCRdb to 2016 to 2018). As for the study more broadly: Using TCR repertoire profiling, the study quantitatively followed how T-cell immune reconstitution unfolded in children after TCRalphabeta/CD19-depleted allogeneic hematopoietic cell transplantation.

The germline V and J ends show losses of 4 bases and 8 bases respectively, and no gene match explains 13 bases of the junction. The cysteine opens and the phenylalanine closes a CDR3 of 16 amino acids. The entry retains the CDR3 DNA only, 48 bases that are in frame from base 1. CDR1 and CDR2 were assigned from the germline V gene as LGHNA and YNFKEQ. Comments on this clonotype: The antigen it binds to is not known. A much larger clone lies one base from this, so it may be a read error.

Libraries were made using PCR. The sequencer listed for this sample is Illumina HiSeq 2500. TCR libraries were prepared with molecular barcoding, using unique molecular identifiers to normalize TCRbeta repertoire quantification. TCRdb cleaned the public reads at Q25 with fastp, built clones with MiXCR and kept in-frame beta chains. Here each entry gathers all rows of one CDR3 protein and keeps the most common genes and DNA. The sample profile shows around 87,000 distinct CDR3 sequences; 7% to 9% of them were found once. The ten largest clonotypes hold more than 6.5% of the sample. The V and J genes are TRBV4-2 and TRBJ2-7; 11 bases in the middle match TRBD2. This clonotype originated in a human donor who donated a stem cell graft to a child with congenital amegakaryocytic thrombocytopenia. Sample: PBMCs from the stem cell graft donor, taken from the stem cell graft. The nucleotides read TGTGCCAGCAGCCCGAAACTAGCGGGAGATGGCGAAAAGCAGTACTTC. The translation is CASSPKLAGDGEKQYF.